One sample yielded the 24 T cell receptor beta chains listed below, sequenced in a study of blood T cell repertoires in COVID-19. Profiled with immunoSEQ multiplex PCR; TCRdb holds only in-frame clones, not every one. This repertoire shows some 70,000 clones, 80% to 90% found once; its top ten account for approximately 22%. The sequencing sample was made of peripheral blood. Source of these receptors: a woman between 65 and 79 years old with acute or convalescent COVID-19.

V and J are TRBV5-1 and TRBJ2-1; tentative D call: TRBD1 (6 bases). CDR1 is SGHRS and CDR2 is YFSETQ in the germline V gene. This CDR3 spans 13 amino acids. Trimming left V 4 bases short and J 9 bases short, with 14 bases between. The CDR3 DNA follows: TGCGCCAGCAGCCCGTCTCTAGGGGGTGAGCAGTTCTTC. As protein: CASSPSLGGEQFF.

The rearrangement links TRBV3-1 (or the pseudogene TRBV3-2) to TRBJ2-4; a possible D gene is TRBD1 (6 bases). With 1 base removed from V and 6 bases from J, the gap between germline ends came to 13 bases. The germline CDR1 and CDR2 sequences are LGHDT and YNNKEL (reference sequence). The CDR3 is 15 amino acids. CDR3 loop: CASSQAGTIGNIQYF. The DNA for the CDR3 is TGTGCCAGCAGCCAAGCCGGGACAATCGGAAACATTCAGTACTTC.

In regard to this clone: The sample holds other DNA sequences that translate to the same CDR3. The chain recombines TRBV18 with TRBJ1-5; 10 bases agree with TRBD1. The V segment lost 3 bases and the J segment 4 bases; nucleotides outside the gene matches: 0. Germline V lookup: CDR1 KGHSH, CDR2 LQKENI. The CDR3 has 14 amino acids. CDR3 nucleotides: TGTGCCAGCTCACCGGACAGGGGGAATCAGCCCCAGCATTTT. This gives the protein CASSPDRGNQPQHF.

V gene TRBV9 combines with J gene TRBJ2-3; 8 bases match TRBD1. Trimming at V came to 2 bases and at J to 3 bases, leaving 5 bases not matched to a gene. This CDR3 spans 15 amino acids. Germline V lookup: CDR1 SGDLS, CDR2 YYNGEE. The CDR3 here is CASSVSTGGTDTQYF. The CDR3 DNA reads TGTGCCAGCAGCGTTTCAACAGGGGGAACAGATACGCAGTATTTT.

V usage is TRBV3-1 (or the pseudogene TRBV3-2) and J usage is TRBJ2-7; TRBD2 might be the D (5 bases). CDR3 length equals 17 residues. Looked up from germline, CDR1 is LGHDT and CDR2 is YNNKEL (reference sequence). V was trimmed by 4 bases and J by 2 bases, leaving 21 bases between them. The CDR3 bases are TGTGCCAGCAGCCCTTCCTCCGGGCTAGCTGCCACCTACGAGCAGTACTTC. Translating gives CASSPSSGLAATYEQYF.

The rearrangement joins TRBV9 to TRBJ1-5, with 7 bases lining up with TRBD1. The CDR3 covers 15 residues. With 3 bases clipped from V and 2 bases from J, the junction kept 5 bases outside the gene matches. Germline CDR1 SGDLS, CDR2 YYNGEE. CDR3 in amino acids: CASSAGGFGNQPQHF. The CDR3 DNA is TGTGCCAGCAGCGCAGGGGGTTTTGGCAATCAGCCCCAGCATTTT.

V gene TRBV5-1 combines with J gene TRBJ2-1; D not certain. V gave up 4 bases and J gave up 5 bases, with 4 bases separating them. Germline V lookup: CDR1 SGHRS, CDR2 YFSETQ. CDR3 size: 11 residues. CDR3 residues: CASSLHNEQFF. In DNA, the CDR3 is TGCGCCAGCAGCCTCCACAATGAGCAGTTCTTC.

This rearrangement joins TRBV10-2 to TRBJ1-5; possible D gene TRBD1, 5 bases. V was clipped by 0 bases and J by 2 bases, with 8 bases between them. The CDR3 has 15 residues. The germline CDR1 and CDR2 sequences are WSHSY and SAAADI. As DNA, the CDR3 is TGCGCCAGCAGTGAGTCAGGAGGGGGCAATCAGCCCCAGCATTTT. Amino acids: CASSESGGGNQPQHF.

The chain links TRBV6-6 to TRBJ2-7; D gene uncertain. This CDR3 comprises 12 residues. Germline V lookup: CDR1 MNHNY, CDR2 SVGAGI (reference sequence). Trimming shortened V by 2 bases and J by 7 bases, and 9 bases separated the two germline ends. The CDR3 coding sequence is TGTGCCAGCAGTTACGACACCCGAGAGCAGTACTTC. Its translation is CASSYDTREQYF.

This chain links TRBV10-3 with TRBJ2-7, with D possibly matching TRBD1 (5 bases). The CDR3 runs 14 residues. Germline CDR1 and CDR2: ENHRY and SYGVKD. Trimming shortened V by 6 bases and J by 2 bases, and 14 bases separated the two germline ends. The CDR3 region is CAIREQQGPYEQYF. CDR3 DNA sequence: TGTGCCATCAGGGAGCAGCAGGGCCCCTACGAGCAGTACTTC.

As concerns this clone: Because the CDR3's place on the DNA is in doubt, the DNA is left out and the CDR3 is given as listed by TCRdb. The chain joins TRBV21-1 to TRBJ2-2; TRBD1, as called in the table, went unchecked against the DNA. TRBV21-1 is noted as a pseudogene. The CDR3 comprises 19 residues, both ends counted. CDR3 residues: CASSAFGQGAKANTGELFF.

V usage is TRBV5-1 and J usage is TRBJ2-6; no definite D call. From germline, CDR1 is SGHRS and CDR2 YFSETQ. V shed 6 bases and J shed 4 bases, with 8 bases lying between them. The CDR3 runs 13 residues. The CDR3, as DNA: TGCGCCAGCACCCCGAGCGGGGCCAACGTCCTGACTTTC. Amino acids: CASTPSGANVLTF.

The chain links TRBV6-5 to TRBJ2-1; 11 nucleotides line up with TRBD2. The J segment lost 4 bases and the V segment lost 6 bases, leaving 5 bases of the junction unmatched. The CDR3 length is 15 residues. Germline V lookup: CDR1 MNHEY, CDR2 SVGAGI. The CDR3 here is CASSLLAGAYNEQFF. In DNA, the CDR3 is TGTGCCAGCAGCCTACTAGCGGGAGCGTACAATGAGCAGTTCTTC.

The chain recombines TRBV27 with TRBJ2-7; tentative D call: TRBD2 (5 bases). V lost 4 bases to trimming and J lost 7 bases, with 20 bases between them. Germline V gene data show CDR1 as MNHEY and CDR2 as SMNVEV (reference sequence). The CDR3 length is 15 residues. The CDR3 protein is CASSSLTTFRGEQYF. CDR3 coding DNA: TGTGCCAGCAGTTCCCTGACGACCTTTCGGGGAGAGCAGTACTTC.

This clone came up a few times. V is TRBV19 and J is TRBJ1-2, with TRBD1 matching 10 bases. Germline CDR1 LNHDA, CDR2 SQIVND (reference sequence). The CDR3 is made up of 14 amino acids. V trimming: 7 bases; J trimming: 6 bases; junction bases outside the gene matches: 8. CDR3 DNA sequence: TGTGCCAGTACCTCGACAGGGGGCTTGGATGGCTACACCTTC. Translation gives CASTSTGGLDGYTF.

The gene calls are TRBV7-9 and TRBJ1-6, with a weak D call TRBD1 (6 bases). The V and J ends lost 3 bases and 6 bases respectively, with 12 bases between them. The germline CDR1 and CDR2 sequences are SEHNR and FQNEAQ (reference sequence). This CDR3 is 15 amino acids long. The CDR3 coding sequence is TGTGCCAGCAGCTTCAGGGACATGACTAATTCACCCCTCCACTTT. This gives the protein CASSFRDMTNSPLHF. Drawing the rest from reference TRBV7-9 and TRBJ1-6, the complete variable domain is DTGVSQNPRHKITKRGQNVTFRCDPISEHNRLYWYRQTLGQGPEFLTYFQNEAQLEKSRLLSDRFSAERPKGSFSTLEIQRTEQGDSAMYLCASSFRDMTNSPLHFGNGTRLTVT.

Points on this clone: It is likely a read error, because the conserved phenylalanine at the end of the CDR3 is missing. Because the CDR3's place on the DNA is in doubt, the DNA is left out and the CDR3 is given as listed by TCRdb. J is TRBJ1-6 and V is TRBV6-1. The CDR3 is 12 residues long, ends included. Per germline, CDR1 MNHNS and CDR2 SASEGT. The CDR3 here is CASSEGWRVKLI.

This sequence joins TRBV2 and TRBJ2-5; 8 bases line up with TRBD2. Germline assignment: CDR1 SNHLY and CDR2 FYNNEI. Trimming took 6 bases from V and 5 from J; bases not matched to a gene: 8. There are 14 residues in the CDR3. The CDR3 is CASSPAGGWETQYF. CDR3 bases: TGTGCCAGCAGCCCCGCGGGGGGTTGGGAGACCCAGTACTTC.

This chain links TRBV5-1 with TRBJ1-3, with D hard to call. The CDR3 has 14 amino acids. The V and J ends lost 4 bases and 2 bases respectively, with 10 bases between them. From germline, CDR1 is SGHRS and CDR2 YFSETQ. CDR3 sequence (DNA): TGCGCCAGCAGCCGTGGTCAGACTGGAAACACCATATATTTT. This gives the protein CASSRGQTGNTIYF.

The rearrangement links TRBV2 to TRBJ2-1; weak D call: TRBD2 (5 bases). Germline assignment: CDR1 SNHLY and CDR2 FYNNEI. Trimming pared 4 bases from V and 0 bases from J, leaving 7 bases between. The CDR3 has 14 residues. The CDR3 nucleotides are TGTGCCAGCAGTGGACTAAGCTCCTACAATGAGCAGTTCTTC. It encodes CASSGLSSYNEQFF.

The V call is TRBV5-6, the J call TRBJ1-1, with D perhaps matching TRBD1 (5 bases). Deletions cut 0 bases from V and 3 bases from J, with 9 bases between. Germline V lookup: CDR1 SGHDT, CDR2 YYEEEE. The CDR3 length is 14 residues. For the CDR3, the DNA is TGTGCCAGCAGCTTGGGACAGTGGGACACTGAAGCTTTCTTT. Protein sequence: CASSLGQWDTEAFF.

In its sample, this clone was seen many times. The chain carries TRBV11-3 and TRBJ2-1, with D possibly TRBD2 on 6 matching bases. V was trimmed by 5 bases and J by 8 bases, leaving 22 bases between them. The V gene's germline CDR1 is SGHNT and CDR2 YENEEA. The CDR3 runs to 16 residues. The CDR3 nucleotides read TGTGCCAGCAGCCCCGACGGGAGAGGTGGGGTCGATGAGCAGTTCTTC. It translates to CASSPDGRGGVDEQFF. The whole variable domain, remainder taken from reference TRBV11-3 and TRBJ2-1, is EAGVVQSPRYKIIEKKQPVAFWCNPISGHNTLYWYLQNLGQGPELLIRYENEEAVDDSQLPKDRFSAERLKGVDSTLKIQPAELGDSAVYLCASSPDGRGGVDEQFFGPGTRLTVL.

The chain joins TRBV7-9 to TRBJ2-7, with D maybe TRBD2 (5 bases). In germline, CDR1 is SEHNR, CDR2 FQNEAQ (reference sequence). This CDR3 is 13 amino acids long. V gave up 5 bases and J gave up 3 bases, with 11 bases separating them. CDR3 bases: TGTGCCAGCAGCGGAGGATTCCTCTACGAGCAGTACTTC. It translates to CASSGGFLYEQYF.

This chain joins TRBV2 and TRBJ1-5; 7 bases map to TRBD1. The germline gives CDR1 SNHLY, CDR2 FYNNEI. J gave up 4 bases and V 6 bases, and 3 bases lay outside the gene matches. This CDR3 comprises 13 residues. The chain's CDR3 is CASSQGVNQPQHF. Written as DNA, the CDR3 is TGTGCCAGCAGCCAGGGGGTAAATCAGCCCCAGCATTTT.